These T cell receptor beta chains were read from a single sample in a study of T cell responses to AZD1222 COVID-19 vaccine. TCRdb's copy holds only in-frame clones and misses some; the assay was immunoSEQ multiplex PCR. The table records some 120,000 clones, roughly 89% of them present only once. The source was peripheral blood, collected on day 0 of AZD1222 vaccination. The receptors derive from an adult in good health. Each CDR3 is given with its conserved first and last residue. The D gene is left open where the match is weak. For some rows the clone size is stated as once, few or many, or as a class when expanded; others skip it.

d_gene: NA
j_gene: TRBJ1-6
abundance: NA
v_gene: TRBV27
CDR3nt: TGTGCCAGCAGAAGTACCTCGGGGGGGTTTCGCTCACCCCTCCACTTT
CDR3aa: CASRSTSGGFRSPLHF

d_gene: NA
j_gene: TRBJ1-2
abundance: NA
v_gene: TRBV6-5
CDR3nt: TGTGCCAGCAGCGCCGGGAGGCCCTATGGCTACACCTTC
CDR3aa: CASSAGRPYGYTF

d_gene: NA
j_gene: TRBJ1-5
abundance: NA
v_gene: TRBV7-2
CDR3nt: TGTGCCAGCAGCTTAGGGCAGGGAGGTCAGCCCCAGCATTTT
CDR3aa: CASSLGQGGQPQHF

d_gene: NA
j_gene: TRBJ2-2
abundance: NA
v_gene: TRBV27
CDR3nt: TGTGCCAGCAGGACAACAGGGACCGGGGAGCTGTTTTTT
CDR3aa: CASRTTGTGELFF

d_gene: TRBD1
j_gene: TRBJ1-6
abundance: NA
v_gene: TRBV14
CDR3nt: TGTGCCAGCAGCAGACAGGGAAATTCACCCCTCCACTTT
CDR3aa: CASSRQGNSPLHF

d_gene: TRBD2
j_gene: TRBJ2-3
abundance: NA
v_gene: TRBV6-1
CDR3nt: TGTGCCAGCAGTGACCGACTAGCCCCAGATACGCAGTATTTT
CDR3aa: CASSDRLAPDTQYF

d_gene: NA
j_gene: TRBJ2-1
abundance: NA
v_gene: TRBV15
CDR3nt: TGTGCCACCAGCAGAGATGGTGCAGCCGCGGGTGAGCAGTTCTTC
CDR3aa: CATSRDGAAAGEQFF

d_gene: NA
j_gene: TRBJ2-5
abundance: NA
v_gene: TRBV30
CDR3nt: TGTGCCTGGAGACCCGGGACGGTTATTCAAGAGACCCAGTACTTC
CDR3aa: CAWRPGTVIQETQYF

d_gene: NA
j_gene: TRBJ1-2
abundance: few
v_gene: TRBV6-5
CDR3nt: TGTGCCAGCAGTTACCCGGGGAGCAAGGGCTACACCTTC
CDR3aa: CASSYPGSKGYTF

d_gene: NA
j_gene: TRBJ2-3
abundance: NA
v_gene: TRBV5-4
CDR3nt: TGTGCCAGCAGCCTTATGGGGAGCACAGATACGCAGTATTTT
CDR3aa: CASSLMGSTDTQYF

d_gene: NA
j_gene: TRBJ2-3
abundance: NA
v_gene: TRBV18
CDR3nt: TGTGCCAGCTCACCACCGACGACAAGTCCAGATACGCAGTATTTT
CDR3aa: CASSPPTTSPDTQYF

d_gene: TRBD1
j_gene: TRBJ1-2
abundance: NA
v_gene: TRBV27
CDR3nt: TGTGCCAGCAGTAACCGGGACAGGGTCGGGGGCTACACCTTC
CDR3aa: CASSNRDRVGGYTF

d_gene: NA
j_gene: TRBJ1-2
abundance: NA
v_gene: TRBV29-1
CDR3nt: TGCAGCGTTGAAGACACAGGGTTCTATGGCTACACCTTC
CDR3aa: CSVEDTGFYGYTF

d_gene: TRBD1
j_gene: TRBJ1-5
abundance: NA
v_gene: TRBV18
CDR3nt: TGTGCCAGCTCACCAAAGCGACTGCCGAGGATACAGGGGACAGGGGAGGGCCGACCCCCGCCCCAGCATTTT
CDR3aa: CASSPKRLPRIQGTGEGRPPPQHF

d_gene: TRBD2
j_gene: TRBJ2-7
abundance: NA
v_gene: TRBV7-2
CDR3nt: TGTGCCAGCAGCCCGACTAGCGAAACTTACGAGCAGTACTTC
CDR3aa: CASSPTSETYEQYF

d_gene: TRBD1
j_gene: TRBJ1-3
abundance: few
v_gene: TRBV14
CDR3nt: TGTGCCAGCAGCCGCGCCGGGACAGCCACTGGAAACACCATATATTTT
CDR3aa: CASSRAGTATGNTIYF

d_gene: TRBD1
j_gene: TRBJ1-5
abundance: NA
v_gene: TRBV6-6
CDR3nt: TGTGCCAGCAGTTACCAGGGGGGAACTAGCAATCAGCCCCAGCATTTT
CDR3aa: CASSYQGGTSNQPQHF

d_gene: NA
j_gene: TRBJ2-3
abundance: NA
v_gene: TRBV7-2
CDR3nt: TGTGCCAGCAGCTTTCTCCAATCGGGGACCAGCACAGATACGCAGTATTTT
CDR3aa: CASSFLQSGTSTDTQYF

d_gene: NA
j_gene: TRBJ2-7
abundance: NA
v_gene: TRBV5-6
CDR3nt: TGTGCCAGCAGCTCGGGGATCGGGCAGACCTCCTACGAGCAGTACTTC
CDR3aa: CASSSGIGQTSYEQYF

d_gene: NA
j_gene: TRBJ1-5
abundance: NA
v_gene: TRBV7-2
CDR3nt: TGTGCCAGCAGCTTAAATCAGGGGCTAAATCAGCCCCAGCATTTT
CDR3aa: CASSLNQGLNQPQHF